This T cell receptor (beta chain) appears in the sequencing data of a study of response to subunit inactivated influenza vaccine. Study results and limitations: Each seasonal influenza vaccination, the authors suggested, recruits few new T cells.

CDR3 size: 15 residues. The V gene's germline CDR1 is LGHNA and CDR2 YSLEER. Trimming took off 0 bases at V and 6 bases at J, with 12 bases between the two ends. As regards this clonotype: Its specificity is not known.

TCRdb used MiXCR to reprocess the RT-PCR reads, holding one entry per CDR3 protein. The sample contains approximately 520,000 distinct CDR3 sequences, 15% to 20% of which appear only once. The chain employs TRBV4-3 and TRBJ2-1; a weak D match, TRBD2 (5 bases). Source: CD4+ T cells sorted from PBMCs, taken around 25 months after vaccination. This TCR was sampled from a man aged 50-75 years who received an inactivated influenza vaccine. CDR3 residues: CASSQEGSPANEQFF. CDR3 nucleotide sequence: TGCGCCAGCAGCCAAGAGGGGAGCCCGGCCAATGAGCAGTTCTTC.